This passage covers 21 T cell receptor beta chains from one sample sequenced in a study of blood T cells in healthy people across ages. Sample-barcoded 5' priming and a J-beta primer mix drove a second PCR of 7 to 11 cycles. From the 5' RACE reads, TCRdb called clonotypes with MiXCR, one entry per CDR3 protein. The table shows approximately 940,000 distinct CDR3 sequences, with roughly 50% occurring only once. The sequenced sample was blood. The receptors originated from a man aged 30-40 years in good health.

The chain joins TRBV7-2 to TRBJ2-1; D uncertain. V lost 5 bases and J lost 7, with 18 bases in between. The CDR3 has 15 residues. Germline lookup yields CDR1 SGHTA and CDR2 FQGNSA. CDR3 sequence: CASSLNRATRNEQFF. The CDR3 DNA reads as TGTGCCAGCAGCCTAAACCGGGCCACGAGAAATGAGCAGTTCTTC. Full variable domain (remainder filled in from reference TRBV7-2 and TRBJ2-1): GAGVSQSPSNKVTEKGKDVELRCDPISGHTALYWYRQSLGQGLEFLIYFQGNSAPDKSGLPSDRFSAERTGGSVSTLTIQRTQQEDSAVYLCASSLNRATRNEQFFGPGTRLTVL.

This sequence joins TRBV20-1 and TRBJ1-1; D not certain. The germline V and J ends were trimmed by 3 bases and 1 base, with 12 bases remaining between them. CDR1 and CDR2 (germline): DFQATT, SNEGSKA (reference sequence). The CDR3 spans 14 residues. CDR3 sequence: CSARERGRNTEAFF. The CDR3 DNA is TGCAGTGCTAGGGAGCGCGGTAGGAACACTGAAGCTTTCTTT.

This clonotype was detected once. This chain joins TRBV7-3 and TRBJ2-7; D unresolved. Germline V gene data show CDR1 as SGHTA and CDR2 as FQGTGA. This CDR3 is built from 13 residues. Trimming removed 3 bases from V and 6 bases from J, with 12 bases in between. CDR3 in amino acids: CASSFGSTGEQYF. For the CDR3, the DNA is TGTGCCAGCAGCTTTGGCTCCACGGGCGAGCAGTACTTC.

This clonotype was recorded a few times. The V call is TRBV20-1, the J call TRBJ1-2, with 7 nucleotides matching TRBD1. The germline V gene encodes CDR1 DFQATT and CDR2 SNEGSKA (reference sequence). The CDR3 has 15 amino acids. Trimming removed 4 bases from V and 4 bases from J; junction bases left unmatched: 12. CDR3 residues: CSAKGGTVLAYGYTF. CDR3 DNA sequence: TGCAGTGCTAAGGGGGGGACAGTCTTAGCCTATGGCTACACCTTC.

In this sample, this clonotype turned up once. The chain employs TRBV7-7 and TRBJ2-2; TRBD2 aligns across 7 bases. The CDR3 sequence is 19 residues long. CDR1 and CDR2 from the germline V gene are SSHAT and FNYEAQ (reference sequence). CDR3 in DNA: TGTACTAGCAGCCCGATCTTCGGAGCGGGGAGCCGGAACACCGGGGAGCTGTTTTTT. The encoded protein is CTSSPIFGAGSRNTGELFF.

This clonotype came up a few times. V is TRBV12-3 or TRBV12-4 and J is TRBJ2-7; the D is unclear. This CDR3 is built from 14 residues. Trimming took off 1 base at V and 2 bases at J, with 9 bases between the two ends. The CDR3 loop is CASSLGARPYEQYF. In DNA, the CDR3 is TGTGCCAGCAGTTTAGGCGCCAGACCCTACGAGCAGTACTTC.

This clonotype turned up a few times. The chain's CDR3 is CASSQDPSTNYGYTF. The DNA for the CDR3 is TGTGCCAGCAGCCAAGATCCGTCTACCAACTATGGCTACACCTTC. This chain joins TRBV3-1 and TRBJ1-2; D remains unclear. CDR1 and CDR2 from the germline V gene are LGHDT and YNNKEL (reference sequence). The CDR3 runs to 15 residues. Deletions cut 0 bases from V and 2 bases from J, with 10 bases between.

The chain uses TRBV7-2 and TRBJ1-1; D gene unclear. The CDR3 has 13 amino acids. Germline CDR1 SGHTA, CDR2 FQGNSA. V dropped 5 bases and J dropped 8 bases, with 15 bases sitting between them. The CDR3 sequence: CASSPAEGKEAFF. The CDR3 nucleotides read TGTGCCAGCAGCCCTGCCGAGGGTAAGGAAGCTTTCTTT.

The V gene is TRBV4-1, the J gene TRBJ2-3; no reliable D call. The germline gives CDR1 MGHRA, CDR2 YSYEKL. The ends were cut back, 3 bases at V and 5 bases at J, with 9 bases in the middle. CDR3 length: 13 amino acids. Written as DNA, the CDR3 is TGCGCCAGCAGCCAGTTCTTACGAGATACGCAGTATTTT. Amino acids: CASSQFLRDTQYF.

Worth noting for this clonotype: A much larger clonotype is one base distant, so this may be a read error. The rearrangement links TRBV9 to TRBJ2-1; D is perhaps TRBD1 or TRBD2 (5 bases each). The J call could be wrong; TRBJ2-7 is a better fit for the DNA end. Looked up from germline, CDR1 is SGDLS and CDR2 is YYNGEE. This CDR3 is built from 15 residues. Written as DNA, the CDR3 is TGTGCCAGCAGCGTAGGGGGGAGCTCCTACAATGAGCAGTACTTC. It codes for CASSVGGSSYNEQYF.

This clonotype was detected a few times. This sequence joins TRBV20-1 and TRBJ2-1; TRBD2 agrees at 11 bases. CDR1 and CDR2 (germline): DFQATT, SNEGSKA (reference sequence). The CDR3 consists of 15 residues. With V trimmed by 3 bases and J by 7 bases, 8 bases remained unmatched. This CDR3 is CSARETGLAANEQFF. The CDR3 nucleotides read TGCAGTGCTAGGGAGACGGGACTAGCGGCGAATGAGCAGTTCTTC.

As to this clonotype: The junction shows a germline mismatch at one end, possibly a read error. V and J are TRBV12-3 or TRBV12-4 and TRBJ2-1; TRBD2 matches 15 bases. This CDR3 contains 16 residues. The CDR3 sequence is CAGSSRTSGGGNEQFF. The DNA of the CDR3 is TGTGCCGGCAGTTCTCGGACTAGCGGGGGGGGCAATGAGCAGTTCTTC.

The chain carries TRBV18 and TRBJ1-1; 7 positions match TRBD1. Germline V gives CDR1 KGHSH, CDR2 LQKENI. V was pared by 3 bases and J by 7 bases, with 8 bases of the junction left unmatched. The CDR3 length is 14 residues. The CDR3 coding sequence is TGTGCCAGCTCACCCGACAGGGCGAGGGGTGAAGCTTTCTTT. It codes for CASSPDRARGEAFF.

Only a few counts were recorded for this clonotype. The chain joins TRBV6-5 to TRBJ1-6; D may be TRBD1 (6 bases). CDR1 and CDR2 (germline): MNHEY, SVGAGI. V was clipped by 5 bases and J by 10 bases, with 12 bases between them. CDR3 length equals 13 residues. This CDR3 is CASSQTGESPLHF. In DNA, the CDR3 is TGTGCCAGCAGTCAGACAGGCGAGTCACCCCTCCACTTT.

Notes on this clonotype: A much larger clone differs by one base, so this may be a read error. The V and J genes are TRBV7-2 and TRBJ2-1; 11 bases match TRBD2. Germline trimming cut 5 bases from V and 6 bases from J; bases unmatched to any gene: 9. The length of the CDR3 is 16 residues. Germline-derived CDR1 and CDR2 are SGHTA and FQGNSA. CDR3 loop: CASSPAGTSGLNEQFF. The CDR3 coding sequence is TGTGCCAGCAGCCCCGCTGGGACTAGCGGCCTCAATGAGCAGTTCTTC.

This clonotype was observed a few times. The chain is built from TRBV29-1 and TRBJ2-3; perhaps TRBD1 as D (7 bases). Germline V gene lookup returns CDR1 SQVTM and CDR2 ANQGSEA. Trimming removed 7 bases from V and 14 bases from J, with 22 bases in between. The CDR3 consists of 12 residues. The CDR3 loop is CSAGGLTGDPYF. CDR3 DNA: TGCAGCGCCGGGGGCCTCACAGGGGACCCGTATTTT.

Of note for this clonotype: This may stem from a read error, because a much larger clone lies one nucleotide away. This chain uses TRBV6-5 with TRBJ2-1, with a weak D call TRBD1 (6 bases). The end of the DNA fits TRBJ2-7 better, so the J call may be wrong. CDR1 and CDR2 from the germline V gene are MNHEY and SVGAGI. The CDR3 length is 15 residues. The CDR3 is CASSYGGSSYNEQYF. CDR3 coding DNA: TGTGCCAGCAGTTATGGGGGCAGCTCCTACAATGAGCAGTACTTC.

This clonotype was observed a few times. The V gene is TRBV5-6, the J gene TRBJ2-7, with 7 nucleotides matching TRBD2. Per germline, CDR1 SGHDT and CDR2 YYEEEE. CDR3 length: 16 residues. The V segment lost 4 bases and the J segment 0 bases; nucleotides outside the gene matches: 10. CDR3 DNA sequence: TGTGCCAGCAGCGCGCGACGGGGGGTCTTCTCCTACGAGCAGTACTTC. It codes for CASSARRGVFSYEQYF.

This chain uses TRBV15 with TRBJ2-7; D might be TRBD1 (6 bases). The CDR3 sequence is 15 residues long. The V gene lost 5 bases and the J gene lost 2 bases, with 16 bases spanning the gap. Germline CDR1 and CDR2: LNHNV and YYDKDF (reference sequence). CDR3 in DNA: TGTGCCACCAGCGAATCGTGGACAGTAGCCTACGAGCAGTACTTC. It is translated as CATSESWTVAYEQYF.

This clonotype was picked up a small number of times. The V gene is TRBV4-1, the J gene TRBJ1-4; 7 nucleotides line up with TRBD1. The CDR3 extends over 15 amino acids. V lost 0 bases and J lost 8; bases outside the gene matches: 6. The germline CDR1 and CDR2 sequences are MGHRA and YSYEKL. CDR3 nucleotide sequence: TGCGCCAGCAGCCAAGAGGACAGGTTTTTGGAAAAACTGTTTTTT. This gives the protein CASSQEDRFLEKLFF.

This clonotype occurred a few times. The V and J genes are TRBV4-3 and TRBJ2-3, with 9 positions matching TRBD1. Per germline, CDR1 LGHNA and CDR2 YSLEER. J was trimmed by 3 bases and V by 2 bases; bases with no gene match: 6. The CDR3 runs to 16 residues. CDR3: CASSQLGQGRTDTQYF. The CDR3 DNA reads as TGCGCCAGCAGCCAACTTGGACAGGGGCGGACAGATACGCAGTATTTT.